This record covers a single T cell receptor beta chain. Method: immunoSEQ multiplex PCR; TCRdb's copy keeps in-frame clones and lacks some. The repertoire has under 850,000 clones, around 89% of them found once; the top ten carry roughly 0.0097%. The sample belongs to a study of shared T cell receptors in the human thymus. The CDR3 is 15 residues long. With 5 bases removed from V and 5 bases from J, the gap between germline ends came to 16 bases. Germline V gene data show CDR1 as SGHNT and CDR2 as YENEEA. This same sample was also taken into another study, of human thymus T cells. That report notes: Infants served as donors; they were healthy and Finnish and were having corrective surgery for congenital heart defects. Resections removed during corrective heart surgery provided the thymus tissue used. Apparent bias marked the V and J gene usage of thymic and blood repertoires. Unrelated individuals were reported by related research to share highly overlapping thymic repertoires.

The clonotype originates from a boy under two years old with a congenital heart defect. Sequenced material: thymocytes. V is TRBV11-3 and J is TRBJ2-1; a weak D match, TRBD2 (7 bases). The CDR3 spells CASSPSEGGNNEQFF. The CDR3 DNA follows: TGTGCCAGCAGCCCTAGCGAGGGGGGGAACAATGAGCAGTTCTTC.